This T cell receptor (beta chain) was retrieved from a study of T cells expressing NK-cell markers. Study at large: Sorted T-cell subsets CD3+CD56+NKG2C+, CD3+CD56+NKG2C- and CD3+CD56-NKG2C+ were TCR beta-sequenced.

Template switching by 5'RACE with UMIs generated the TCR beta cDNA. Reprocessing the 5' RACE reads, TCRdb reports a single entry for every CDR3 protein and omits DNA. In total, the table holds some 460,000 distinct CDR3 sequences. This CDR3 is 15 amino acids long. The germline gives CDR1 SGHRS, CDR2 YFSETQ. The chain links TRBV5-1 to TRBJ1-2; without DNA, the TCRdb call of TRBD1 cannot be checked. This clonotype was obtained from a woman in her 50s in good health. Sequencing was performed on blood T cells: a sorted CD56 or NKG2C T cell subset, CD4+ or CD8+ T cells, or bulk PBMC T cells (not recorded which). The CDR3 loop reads CASSLGQGALEGYTF.